This T cell receptor (beta chain) was obtained from a study of T cell repertoires in cytomegalovirus infection. Across the study: It was the public TCR beta signatures that indicated both CMV infection and matching HLA type. The study, taken as a whole, reports: Dominating the ex vivo response were HLA-C-restricted CMV-specific TCR beta clonotypes. Carriers of CMV plus the relevant HLA were identified by cumulative public TCR beta family frequency.

A single record per CDR3 protein comes from TCRdb applying MiXCR to the reads. This sample carries some 680,000 distinct CDR3 sequences, approximately 40% of them seen once, and the ten largest clones take around 3%. For this clonotype: Antigen unknown.

The CDR3 runs 17 residues. V was cut by 1 base and J by 4 bases, with 18 bases left in between. Germline lookup yields CDR1 SGHRS and CDR2 YFSETQ. The sample consisted of PBMCs. The rearrangement uses TRBV5-1 and TRBJ2-1; D not resolved. The TCR originated in a human donor in good health (CMV status not recorded). Some clones in this sample may be carry-over from other donors' samples. The CDR3 DNA reads as TGCGCCAGCAGCTTGTTCGGCCAGACTGCCTCTTACAATGAGCAGTTCTTC. It translates to CASSLFGQTASYNEQFF.